Below are 18 T cell receptor beta chains sequenced from a single sample in a study of Graves' ophthalmopathy and Graves' hyperthyroidism (dated by TCRdb to the late 2010s). Reads for this sample came from an Illumina HiSeq 2000. For repertoire sequencing, the TCR beta CDR3 regions were amplified from RNA transcripts. The first round was an RT-PCR using HTBI primers with the Qiagen OneStep RT-PCR kit, and this first round was followed by a second-round multiplex PCR, then size selection and purification. TCRdb itself trimmed the public reads at Q25 with fastp, ran MiXCR and retained productive beta chains. When rows share a CDR3 protein, they turn into one entry using the most common DNA and genes. Counted in this sample were approximately 330,000 distinct CDR3 sequences; 15% to 20% of them appeared once. The ten largest clones take up over 9% of the sample. What was sequenced was peripheral blood. These receptors all come from an adult man with Graves' ophthalmopathy.

The chain carries TRBV12-3 or TRBV12-4 and TRBJ2-7; a weak D match, TRBD1 (5 bases). The length of the CDR3 is 15 residues. V was trimmed by 9 bases and J by 4 bases, leaving 22 bases between them. CDR3 residues: CASSIDLGREYEQYF. For the CDR3, the DNA is TGTGCCAGTAGTATAGATCTGGGGCGAGAGTACGAGCAGTACTTC.

This clonotype was recorded many times. This chain links TRBV6-4 with TRBJ2-7; D is unclear. V gave up 1 base and J gave up 3 bases, with 13 bases separating them. Germline V gene data show CDR1 as MRHNA and CDR2 as SNTAGT. This CDR3 is built from 15 residues. The CDR3 here is CASSDWWWLLYEQYF. The CDR3 DNA reads as TGTGCCAGCAGTGACTGGTGGTGGCTTCTCTACGAGCAGTACTTC.

This clonotype was detected ten times or more. The chain uses TRBV29-1 and TRBJ1-2; 8 bases match TRBD1. The CDR3 spans 12 residues. In germline, CDR1 is SQVTM, CDR2 ANQGSEA. V was pared by 7 bases and J by 8 bases, with 9 bases of the junction left unmatched. The CDR3 spells CSGNTGGSGYTF. The DNA for the CDR3 is TGCAGCGGAAATACAGGGGGATCGGGCTACACCTTC.

Turning to this clonotype: Since the CDR3 does not end with the conserved phenylalanine or tryptophan, this likely comes from a read error. The rearrangement joins TRBV9 to TRBJ2-7; tentatively, D is TRBD1 or TRBD2 (5 bases each). CDR1 and CDR2 (germline): SGDLS, YYNGEE. Trimming removed 0 bases at V and 0 bases at J, with 10 bases between. This CDR3 has 15 amino acids. CDR3 in amino acids: CASSVDLGASYEQYL. For the CDR3, the DNA is TGTGCCAGCAGCGTAGACCTCGGGGCCTCCTACGAGCAGTACCTC.

The sample holds many counts of this clonotype. The rearrangement links TRBV2 to TRBJ1-3; D perhaps matches TRBD1 (6 bases). V lost 8 bases, J lost 0 bases, and 11 bases lay in between. The CDR3 totals 14 residues. CDR1 and CDR2 (germline): SNHLY, FYNNEI. The CDR3 region is CASGTHFSGNTIYF. The CDR3 DNA sequence: TGTGCCAGCGGGACACACTTCTCTGGAAACACCATATATTTT.

The table lists this clonotype with many counts. The chain has TRBV6-1 and TRBJ2-7, with TRBD2 identical over 10 bases. This CDR3 has 15 residues. The trim removed 3 bases at V and 0 bases at J, leaving 2 bases unmatched. CDR1 and CDR2 (germline): MNHNS, SASEGT. In DNA form, the CDR3 reads TGTGCCAGCAGTGAGTCTAGCGGGAGCTCCTACGAGCAGTACTTC. Encoded protein: CASSESSGSSYEQYF.

This sequence joins TRBV6-5 and TRBJ1-1; no firm D call. Germline V CDR1 and CDR2: MNHEY, SVGAGI. Trimming took off 2 bases at V and 11 bases at J, with 12 bases between the two ends. The CDR3 totals 12 residues. The CDR3 loop is CASSYHEATAFF. In DNA, the CDR3 is TGTGCCAGCAGTTACCACGAAGCGACGGCTTTCTTT.

This clonotype was counted ten times or more. The genes are TRBV24-1 and TRBJ2-7; 8 nucleotides match TRBD1. Trimming took 11 bases from V and 3 from J; bases not matched to a gene: 5. Germline CDR1 KGHDR, CDR2 SFDVKD. CDR3 size: 12 residues. DNA for the CDR3: TGTGCCATAGAGGACAGGGACTACGAGCAGTACTTC. Amino acids: CAIEDRDYEQYF.

This clonotype has at least ten counts. This chain uses TRBV9 with TRBJ2-5; no reliable D call. Germline-derived CDR1 and CDR2 are SGDLS and YYNGEE. Trimming took 0 bases from V and 5 from J, leaving 11 bases between them. This CDR3 has 14 residues. CDR3 DNA sequence: TGTGCCAGCAGCGTAGATTGGGGAAGGGAGACCCAGTACTTC. Translation: CASSVDWGRETQYF.

The chain recombines TRBV19 with TRBJ1-2; no reliable D call. V was clipped by 2 bases and J by 4 bases, with 14 bases between them. This CDR3 has 15 amino acids. CDR1 and CDR2 (germline): LNHDA, SQIVND (reference sequence). CDR3 residues: CASSINPGGGYGYTF. CDR3 in DNA: TGTGCCAGTAGTATAAACCCGGGAGGAGGCTATGGCTACACCTTC. The whole variable domain, filled in from reference TRBV19 and TRBJ1-2, reads DGGITQSPKYLFRKEGQNVTLSCEQNLNHDAMYWYRQDPGQGLRLIYYSQIVNDFQKGDIAEGYSVSREKKESFPLTVTSAQKNPTAFYLCASSINPGGGYGYTFGSGTRLTVV.

The chain recombines TRBV27 with TRBJ2-2; D might be TRBD1 (6 bases). There are 14 residues in the CDR3. The V end was cut by 4 bases, the J end by 3 bases, with 9 bases between. CDR1 is MNHEY and CDR2 is SMNVEV in the germline V gene (reference sequence). CDR3 protein: CASSSGADTGELFF. CDR3 nucleotide sequence: TGTGCCAGCAGTTCAGGGGCGGACACCGGGGAGCTGTTTTTT.

This clonotype appeared many times. J is TRBJ1-2 and V is TRBV5-1; D is uncertain. Germline lookup yields CDR1 SGHRS and CDR2 YFSETQ. The germline V and J ends were trimmed by 2 bases and 4 bases, with 12 bases remaining between them. The CDR3 is 14 amino acids. The DNA of the CDR3 is TGCGCCAGCAGCTTTTCTCCCGATGTCTATGGCTACACCTTC. Translated: CASSFSPDVYGYTF.

This clonotype was seen repeatedly, ten times or more. A read error may explain this, as a much larger clone is one base away. The rearrangement uses TRBV20-1 and TRBJ2-5; 9 bases agree with TRBD2. With V trimmed by 5 bases and J by 2 bases, 12 bases remained unmatched. Germline CDR1 is DFQATT and CDR2 is SNEGSKA (reference sequence). This CDR3 has 16 residues. Here the CDR3 DNA reads TGCAGTGCTCGACCTAGCGGGGCAGGGGTGCAAGAGACCCAGTACTTC. This codes for CSARPSGAGVQETQYF.

This clonotype has ten or more counts. The rearrangement uses TRBV6-2 or TRBV6-3 and TRBJ2-2, with D perhaps matching TRBD2 (5 bases). CDR1 is MNHEY, CDR2 SVGEGT, per germline. CDR3 length: 14 residues. Trimming shortened V by 7 bases and J by 4 bases, and 13 bases separated the two germline ends. The CDR3 is CASMDSGSTGELFF. CDR3 DNA sequence: TGTGCCAGCATGGATTCGGGGAGCACCGGGGAGCTGTTTTTT.

This clonotype was recorded many times. The chain uses TRBV6-4 and TRBJ1-1, with 8 bases aligning to TRBD1. The CDR3 consists of 14 residues. Germline-derived CDR1 and CDR2 are MRHNA and SNTAGT. V lost 6 bases to trimming and J lost 3 bases; unmatched junction nucleotides: 6. CDR3: CASRKDRVDTEAFF. DNA of the CDR3: TGTGCCAGCAGGAAGGACAGGGTAGACACTGAAGCTTTCTTT.

This clonotype was seen at least ten times. The chain carries TRBV12-3 or TRBV12-4 and TRBJ1-2, with D possibly TRBD1 on 5 matching bases. V was pared by 3 bases and J by 5 bases, with 10 bases between. CDR3 length: 13 amino acids. Written as DNA, the CDR3 is TGTGCCAGCAGTTTCGACAGAATTTATGGCTACACCTTC. Its translation is CASSFDRIYGYTF.

About this clonotype: Since a much larger clone is just one base distant, this may be a read error. The chain uses TRBV7-2 and TRBJ2-1; D ambiguous. The CDR3 length is 13 residues. CDR1 and CDR2 from the germline V gene are SGHTA and FQGNSA. In DNA, the CDR3 is TGTGCCAGCAGCTTCGCAGGCTACAATGAGCAGCTCTTC. This codes for CASSFAGYNEQLF.

This clonotype appeared many times. V is TRBV5-1 and J is TRBJ1-2; 7 positions match TRBD1. This CDR3 spans 14 amino acids. V shed 0 bases and J 7 bases; nucleotides not matched to a gene: 6. CDR1 is SGHRS and CDR2 is YFSETQ in the germline V gene. CDR3 coding DNA: TGCGCCAGCAGCTTGGGACAGGGTATTCCTGGCTACACCTTC. Its protein is CASSLGQGIPGYTF.